Sequencing of this T cell receptor beta chain was carried out in a study of response to subunit inactivated influenza vaccine. Of note for this clonotype: Its target is unknown.

Findings and limits, study-wide: The authors proposed limited new T cell recruitment per seasonal influenza vaccination.

In germline, CDR1 is SGHVS, CDR2 FQNEAQ. The CDR3 runs 17 residues. Deletions cut 3 bases from V and 0 bases from J, with 15 bases between. TCRdb reprocessed the RT-PCR reads with MiXCR, giving one entry per CDR3 protein. This sample yields more than 700,000 distinct CDR3 sequences, of which less than 25% are seen a single time; roughly a tenth belongs to the top ten. The specimen was PBMCs from blood, collected roughly 5 days after vaccination. The clonotype originates from a man aged 50-60 years who received an inactivated influenza vaccine. V and J are TRBV7-8 and TRBJ2-1; D remains ambiguous. CDR3 DNA sequence: TGTGCCAGCAGCTTCGGACGTATCTTCAGCTCCTACAATGAGCAGTTCTTC. This gives the protein CASSFGRIFSSYNEQFF.